This TCR beta chain was sequenced during a study of preoperative IRX-2 immunotherapy in early breast cancer (dated 2019 in TCRdb). Worth noting for this clone: No cognate antigen has been identified for it. Within one base of it there is no much larger clone, and no base qualities were kept.

Library method: the immunoSEQ multiplex PCR assay. TCRdb holds this immuneACCESS table with in-frame rearrangements only. Some clones are missing; in checked studies, unresolved V genes explain under half, and the rest has no known cause. Within this sample are 4,500 to 5,500 clones, with approximately 73% of them counted one time only. Clones ranked in the top ten supply roughly 15% of the sample. Trimming removed 4 bases from V and 3 bases from J; the gene matches leave 18 bases unexplained. The CDR3 spans 19 residues, from the cysteine through the phenylalanine. The kept DNA is CDR3 alone, 57 bases in frame from the first base. The treatment or condition label for this specimen denotes: preoperative locoregional IRX-2 cytokine immunotherapy. The samples were obtained from a phase Ib study that tested preoperative, locoregional IRX-2 cytokine immunotherapy designed to prime immune responses. Before surgery, IRX-2 was given to the donors, who were patients with early-stage breast cancer.

The receptor was derived from a human donor with breast cancer. The sample here was tumor tissue, taken before IRX-2 immunotherapy. The rearrangement combines TRBV7-1 with TRBJ2-3; the junction holds 8 bases that match TRBD2. TRBV7-1 is known as an ORF, though its function is uncertain. This receptor has the CDR3 CASSLVREPGLVFTDTQYF. The nucleotide sequence reads TGTGCCAGCAGCTTAGTCAGAGAACCGGGACTAGTATTTACAGATACGCAGTATTTT.